The rows below give T cell receptor beta chains drawn from one sample of a study of T-cell reconstitution after alpha-beta-depleted transplantation in children. TCRdb used MiXCR to reprocess the PCR reads, holding one entry per CDR3 protein. Among 700,000 to 950,000 distinct CDR3 sequences listed, less than 20% were seen once. Sequencing was performed on PBMCs, mostly from graft donor cells, taken 360 days after TCRalphabeta/CD19-depleted stem cell transplant. Receptors were obtained from a male patient between 5 and 17 years old who had a stem cell transplant for acute lymphoblastic leukemia, so the T cells may come from the graft donor. Each CDR3 is given with its conserved first and last residue. A D gene is named only where the DNA matches it firmly. Not every row has a clone size; where given, it reads once, few, many or a size class.

>NA|TRBJ1-2|TRBV5-1|NA
TGCGCCAGCAGCTTGTCAGGGCGAAATGGCTACACCTTC
CASSLSGRNGYTF
>NA|TRBJ2-3|TRBV14|TRBD2
TGTGCCAGCAGCCAAGATAAGATGAGCGGGAGTAGAGATACGCAGTATTTT
CASSQDKMSGSRDTQYF
>NA|TRBJ2-7|TRBV5-1|NA
TGCGCCAGCAGCCTACTTGGGGGCGGGGACGCCTACGAGCAGTACTTC
CASSLLGGGDAYEQYF
>few|TRBJ2-5|TRBV12-3/TRBV12-4|TRBD2
TGTGCCAGCAGTTGGTCTAGCGGGAGAAGAGAGACCCAGTACTTC
CASSWSSGRRETQYF
>NA|TRBJ2-3|TRBV20-1|NA
TGCAGTGCTAGAGATAGTAAGGTGCCCAGGCCAGATACGCAGTATTTT
CSARDSKVPRPDTQYF
>NA|TRBJ2-1|TRBV10-1|NA
TGCGCCAGCAGTGAAGAGTATACGAAGATCAATGAGCAGTTCTTC
CASSEEYTKINEQFF
>NA|TRBJ2-7|TRBV4-1|TRBD2
TGCGCCAGCAGCCGTAGCGGGAGAGGCGACGAGCAGTACTTC
CASSRSGRGDEQYF
>few|TRBJ2-3|TRBV9|NA
TGTGCCAGCAGCGTAAGCGACGGCCCCACGAATACGCAGTATTTT
CASSVSDGPTNTQYF
>few|TRBJ1-6|TRBV15|TRBD1
TGTGCCACCAGCAGTCCGGGACAGGTCTTCCATTATCGTTTTTCACCCCTCCACTTT
CATSSPGQVFHYRFSPLHF
>few|TRBJ2-1|TRBV20-1|TRBD2
TGCAGTGCTAGAGAGTATAGAACTAGCGGGAGCTGGGGCTCCTACAATGAGCAGTTCTTC
CSAREYRTSGSWGSYNEQFF
>NA|TRBJ2-3|TRBV6-1|NA
TGTGCCAGCAGTGAGAGGGGTCGTGGAGATACGCAGTATTTT
CASSERGRGDTQYF
>NA|TRBJ2-5|TRBV5-1|NA
TGCGCCAGCAGCGACAATGCCGGTTTAAGGGAGACCCAGTACTTC
CASSDNAGLRETQYF
>NA|TRBJ2-7|TRBV10-3|NA
TGTGCCATCAGTGCGAAGTTGGACTACGAGCAGTACTTC
CAISAKLDYEQYF
>NA|TRBJ2-5|TRBV5-1|NA
TGCGCCAGCAGCTTGGGGGTAAATGATCGAGAGACCCAGTACTTC
CASSLGVNDRETQYF
>few|TRBJ1-5|TRBV19|NA
TGTGCCAGTCGACAGTCTCATCAGCCCCAGCATTTT
CASRQSHQPQHF
>few|TRBJ2-5|TRBV18|NA
TGTGCCAGCTCCATACGGACAGAAGAGACCCAGTACTTC
CASSIRTEETQYF
>NA|TRBJ2-1|TRBV5-1|NA
TGCGCCAGCAGCTTGGGGGTTACGAGCTCCTACAATGAGCAGTTCTTC
CASSLGVTSSYNEQFF
>few|TRBJ1-1|TRBV29-1|NA
TGCAGCGTTGCCTTTAGTGAGGGTGAAGCTTTCTTT
CSVAFSEGEAFF
>NA|TRBJ2-6|TRBV29-1|NA
TGCAGCGTTGGGGCCCGGAGGGGGGCCAACGTCCTGACTTTC
CSVGARRGANVLTF
>NA|TRBJ2-1|TRBV29-1|NA
TGCAGCGTTGTGAACAGGCTATCCTACAATGAGCAGTTCTTC
CSVVNRLSYNEQFF
>NA|TRBJ2-1|TRBV9|NA
TGTGCCAGCAGCGTAGACGTGGGGCAGGTCTACAATGAGCAGTTCTTC
CASSVDVGQVYNEQFF
>few|TRBJ2-1|TRBV7-9|NA
TGTGCCAGCACCCACCGCGTGGGGGATGAGCAGTTCTTC
CASTHRVGDEQFF
>many|TRBJ2-7|TRBV12-3/TRBV12-4|NA
TGTGCCAGCAGTTTCGCAGGGCTCTCCTACGAGCAGTACTTC
CASSFAGLSYEQYF
>NA|TRBJ1-2|TRBV7-2|NA
TGTGCCAGCAGCTTAGAAATCAGACAGGACAGCTATGGCTACACCTTC
CASSLEIRQDSYGYTF
>NA|TRBJ2-1|TRBV29-1|NA
TGCAGCGTTGAAAGTGTAGCGTCTCTTTACAATGAGCAGTTCTTC
CSVESVASLYNEQFF
>few|TRBJ1-2|TRBV5-1|TRBD1
TGCGCCAGCAGCTTACCGGGACAGTATGGCTACACCTTC
CASSLPGQYGYTF
>many|TRBJ2-3|TRBV10-3|TRBD2
TGTGCCATCAGTGAGTGGACTAGCGGGAGTGCGCAGTATTTT
CAISEWTSGSAQYF
>few|TRBJ2-1|TRBV7-2|NA
TGTGCCAGCAGCTCGTATTACAGGGAGCAGTTCTTC
CASSSYYREQFF
>many|TRBJ2-1|TRBV11-3|NA
TGTGCCAGCAGCTTTAGGTATAGCTCCTACAATGAGCAGTTCTTC
CASSFRYSSYNEQFF
>NA|TRBJ2-5|TRBV20-1|NA
TGCAGCTGTCCCGGCGAGCGCCTTCAAGAGACCCAGTACTTC
CSCPGERLQETQYF
>NA|TRBJ1-6|TRBV7-9|NA
TGTGCCAGCAGCTCCCAGACCCGGGGGGGATCACCCCTCCACTTT
CASSSQTRGGSPLHF
>NA|TRBJ2-1|TRBV4-1|TRBD2
TGCGCCAGCAGCCACCGTTTTGACGGGAGGGCCGTTAATGAGCAGTTCTTC
CASSHRFDGRAVNEQFF
>NA|TRBJ2-3|TRBV5-1|TRBD2
TGCGCCAGCAGTACGCGGACTAGCGGCACAGATACGCAGTATTTT
CASSTRTSGTDTQYF
>few|TRBJ2-1|TRBV7-9|NA
TGTGCCAGCAGCCCTAGGACCCTCAATGAGCAGTTCTTC
CASSPRTLNEQFF
>few|TRBJ1-1|TRBV15|NA
TGTGCCACCAGCATCGGACGGAAGGAAGCTTTCTTT
CATSIGRKEAFF
>many|TRBJ2-3|TRBV7-8|NA
TGTGCCAGCAGCAATCTAGAGGGCACAGATACGCAGTATTTT
CASSNLEGTDTQYF
>NA|TRBJ1-2|TRBV11-3|TRBD1
TGTGCCAGCAGCTTCGGCCCCCTATGGGACAGACTCTTC
CASSFGPLWDRLF
>many|TRBJ1-1|TRBV12-3/TRBV12-4|TRBD1
TGTGCCAGCAGTTCCCGGGACAGGGGCCTTTTGAACACTGAAGCTTTCTTT
CASSSRDRGLLNTEAFF
>few|TRBJ2-7|TRBV4-1|NA
TGCGCCAGCAGCCAAGGCCTGAAGACTTACGAGCAGTACTTC
CASSQGLKTYEQYF
>NA|TRBJ1-5|TRBV7-8|NA
TGTGCCAGCAGCTTAGAACACCTCTATCAGCCCCAGCATTTT
CASSLEHLYQPQHF
>few|TRBJ2-4|TRBV5-1|NA
TGCGCCAGCAGCTTGTCCCGGGACTTACTCGGGCGAAACATTCAGTACTTC
CASSLSRDLLGRNIQYF
>few|TRBJ1-1|TRBV28|NA
TGTGCCAGCAGTACGTATGCGAACACTGAAGCTTTCTTT
CASSTYANTEAFF
>NA|TRBJ2-4|TRBV5-6|NA
TGTGCCAGCAGCTTCGGGACAGGGGGACTAGCGAGGGTTTTGACCGTGAGGAACATTCAGTACTTC
CASSFGTGGLARVLTVRNIQYF
>many|TRBJ2-1|TRBV5-1|TRBD2
TGCGCCAGCAGCTTGCTAGCGGGAGGGAGCAATGAGCAGTTCTTC
CASSLLAGGSNEQFF
>few|TRBJ2-3|TRBV5-1|TRBD2
TGCGCCAGCAGCTTGGAGAGTAGCGGGATATTTACAGATACGCAGTATTTT
CASSLESSGIFTDTQYF
>NA|TRBJ2-7|TRBV12-3/TRBV12-4|NA
TGTGCCAGCAGTTTTGCTCCTGGACGGTTGGTCTCCTACGAGCAGTACTTC
CASSFAPGRLVSYEQYF